A selection of T cell receptor beta chains follows, all from one sample in a study of CD8 T cells in ankylosing spondylitis. TCRdb reanalysed the 5' RACE reads using MiXCR and keeps one entry per CDR3 protein. The sample gives 240,000 or so distinct CDR3 sequences, around 11% of which show up once; roughly 6.8% is in the top ten. The sequenced material came from blood, either unsorted or a sorted T cell fraction (not recorded which). These receptors were obtained from a male donor with ankylosing spondylitis or in good health (not recorded which). The conserved cysteine and the conserved F or W are not part of the CDR3 here. D genes are given only for firm matches.

TRBJ2-7 TRBV6-2/TRBV6-3 - ASSYSSPLSYEQY
TRBJ2-2 TRBV12-3/TRBV12-4 - ASSQPDVTTGELF
TRBJ2-3 TRBV6-5 - ASSLRVAEDTQY
TRBJ2-2 TRBV5-1 - ASSRSVGLSGELF
TRBJ1-4 TRBV27 - ASSLWGGSGEKLF
TRBJ2-3 TRBV12-3/TRBV12-4 - ASMRGYTDTQY
TRBJ1-6 TRBV7-8 TRBD1 ASSSDRVSSPLH
TRBJ2-1 TRBV7-3 - ASSTTGGNEQF
TRBJ2-5 TRBV12-3/TRBV12-4 TRBD2 ASSLVQGGETQY
TRBJ2-7 TRBV25-1 - ASSEFTDTYEQY
TRBJ2-3 TRBV20-1 - SARSIGDTQY
TRBJ1-5 TRBV7-2 - ASSLYLDQPQH
TRBJ2-7 TRBV10-3 TRBD2 AIRGLAGDEQY
TRBJ1-1 TRBV5-1 TRBD1 ASSLSTGVETEAF
TRBJ1-2 TRBV12-3/TRBV12-4 - ASSFLAGYT
TRBJ1-5 TRBV6-2/TRBV6-3 - ASSFSLKLQPQH
TRBJ2-7 TRBV12-3/TRBV12-4 - ASSHMTGPVEQY
TRBJ1-2 TRBV7-2 TRBD1 ASSLPGTGPGGYT
TRBJ2-3 TRBV28 TRBD2 ASSFRASGRTDTQY
TRBJ2-2 TRBV29-1 - SVTTPSENTGELF
TRBJ2-1 TRBV10-3 - AISAGDYNEQF
TRBJ1-5 TRBV19 TRBD1 AGSPKGQGWQPQH
TRBJ1-1 TRBV29-1 - SVEEGLNTEAF
TRBJ1-1 TRBV15 - ATSPYRGGNTEAF
TRBJ1-6 TRBV5-1 - ASNQGRNSPLH
TRBJ2-5 TRBV5-1 TRBD2 ASSLLLGAGGQETQY
TRBJ1-1 TRBV7-3 - AGSLGGHTEAF
TRBJ2-1 TRBV3-1 - ASSQGAGVYNEQF
TRBJ1-1 TRBV5-1 - ASSLAIMNTEAF
TRBJ2-5 TRBV7-9 - ASSPGPGQGPSGY
TRBJ1-1 TRBV29-1 TRBD1 SVEGVGTGSTEAF
TRBJ2-7 TRBV28 TRBD2 ASSFQTSGSIEQY
TRBJ2-1 TRBV5-1 - ASSLSRVGSYNEQF
TRBJ2-1 TRBV7-9 TRBD2 ASSLSGTSVYNEQF
TRBJ2-1 TRBV5-1 TRBD2 ASSTSSGGPYNEQF
TRBJ1-2 TRBV30 - AWSVGTEDGYT
TRBJ2-3 TRBV5-1 - ASNEASFTDTQY
TRBJ2-1 TRBV11-2 - ASKRWSSYNEQF
TRBJ2-2 TRBV12-2 - ASRLAPLRNTGELF
TRBJ2-7 TRBV5-1 TRBD2 ASSLGGLAGLNYEQY